The clone carrying this T cell receptor (beta chain) was seen once. Sequencing used immunoSEQ multiplex PCR; TCRdb keeps in-frame clones, though not all of them. The sample lists about 2.5 million clones, roughly 90% seen once, with more than 0.35% in the top ten. This entry is derived from a study of shared clonotypes between healthy human individuals. The CDR3 extends over 15 amino acids. Trimming pared 3 bases from V and 4 bases from J, leaving 13 bases between. Germline-derived CDR1 and CDR2 are MRHNA and SNTAGT. The chain joins TRBV6-4 to TRBJ1-5; no clear D. Specimen: naive CD4+ T cells from PBMCs. Regarding subset: CD45RA+ positively selected. This clonotype was sampled from a man between 18 and 29 years old in good health. Some clones in this sample may be carry-over from other donors' samples. The CDR3 DNA reads as TGTGCCAGCAGTGAGTCGGGGTCGGGGAATCAGCCCCAGCATTTT. This gives the protein CASSESGSGNQPQHF.